This is a list of T cell receptor beta chains from one sample in a study of blood T cell repertoires in COVID-19. Sequenced by immunoSEQ multiplex PCR; TCRdb stores in-frame clones only, minus some. Here the sample spans 150,000 to 200,000 clones, roughly four fifths being singletons. The sample consisted of peripheral blood. These receptor sequences come from a man in his forties or fifties who had recovered from COVID-19. Each CDR3 is given with its conserved first and last residue. D genes are given only for firm matches. A row's size may be missing; if present it is once, few, many or a size class.

V gene: TRBV9
D gene: NA
clone size: NA
J gene: TRBJ2-5
CDR3 protein: CASSVGVADQETQYF
CDR3 DNA: TGTGCCAGCAGCGTAGGAGTAGCGGACCAAGAGACCCAGTACTTC

V gene: TRBV4-1
D gene: TRBD1
clone size: NA
J gene: TRBJ2-1
CDR3 protein: CASSQVGQIHEQFF
CDR3 DNA: TGCGCCAGCAGCCAAGTGGGACAGATTCATGAGCAGTTCTTC

V gene: TRBV7-2
D gene: TRBD1
clone size: NA
J gene: TRBJ2-1
CDR3 protein: CASSLGGTGGKNEQFF
CDR3 DNA: TGTGCCAGCAGCTTAGGAGGGACAGGGGGGAAAAATGAGCAGTTCTTC

V gene: TRBV24-1
D gene: NA
clone size: NA
J gene: TRBJ2-7
CDR3 protein: CATSTRFSYEQYF
CDR3 DNA: TGTGCCACCAGTACCAGGTTCTCCTACGAGCAGTACTTC

V gene: TRBV2
D gene: NA
clone size: NA
J gene: TRBJ1-4
CDR3 protein: CASSILEKLFF
CDR3 DNA: TGTGCCAGCAGTATCCTTGAAAAACTGTTTTTT

V gene: TRBV6-5
D gene: TRBD1
clone size: NA
J gene: TRBJ1-4
CDR3 protein: CASRQGAGGEKLFF
CDR3 DNA: TGTGCCAGCAGACAGGGGGCGGGGGGAGAAAAACTGTTTTTT

V gene: TRBV20-1
D gene: NA
clone size: NA
J gene: TRBJ1-1
CDR3 protein: CSASVFGGTKPEAFF
CDR3 DNA: TGCAGTGCTAGTGTTTTCGGGGGGACTAAGCCTGAAGCTTTCTTT

V gene: TRBV11-2
D gene: TRBD2
clone size: NA
J gene: TRBJ2-7
CDR3 protein: CASSQTSGALGQYF
CDR3 DNA: TGTGCCAGCAGCCAAACTAGCGGAGCTTTGGGGCAGTACTTC

V gene: TRBV7-2
D gene: NA
clone size: NA
J gene: TRBJ1-1
CDR3 protein: CASTFIGTEAFF
CDR3 DNA: TGTGCCAGCACCTTTATCGGCACTGAAGCTTTCTTT

V gene: TRBV29-1
D gene: NA
clone size: NA
J gene: TRBJ2-3
CDR3 protein: CSVRQESTDTQYF
CDR3 DNA: TGCAGCGTCCGACAGGAAAGCACAGATACGCAGTATTTT

V gene: TRBV19
D gene: NA
clone size: NA
J gene: TRBJ1-2
CDR3 protein: CASSPQGVAVYGYTF
CDR3 DNA: TGTGCCAGTAGTCCCCAAGGGGTTGCGGTCTATGGCTACACCTTC

V gene: TRBV28
D gene: TRBD2
clone size: NA
J gene: TRBJ2-7
CDR3 protein: CASSGLAGLYEQYF
CDR3 DNA: TGTGCCAGCAGTGGACTAGCGGGGCTCTACGAGCAGTACTTC

V gene: TRBV15
D gene: NA
clone size: NA
J gene: TRBJ1-3
CDR3 protein: CATSRDPGAGNTIYF
CDR3 DNA: TGTGCCACCAGCAGAGATCCCGGGGCTGGAAACACCATATATTTT

V gene: TRBV27
D gene: TRBD1
clone size: NA
J gene: TRBJ1-1
CDR3 protein: CASSRQGHTEAFF
CDR3 DNA: TGTGCCAGCAGTCGACAGGGTCACACTGAAGCTTTCTTT

V gene: TRBV13
D gene: NA
clone size: NA
J gene: TRBJ2-3
CDR3 protein: CASSRGDTQYF
CDR3 DNA: TGTGCCAGCAGCCGGGGAGATACGCAGTATTTT

V gene: TRBV28
D gene: NA
clone size: NA
J gene: TRBJ2-5
CDR3 protein: CASSPSKETQYF
CDR3 DNA: TGTGCCAGCAGTCCATCCAAAGAGACCCAGTACTTC

V gene: TRBV6-6
D gene: TRBD1
clone size: few
J gene: TRBJ1-4
CDR3 protein: CASSLSDRGGYEKLFF
CDR3 DNA: TGTGCCAGCAGTCTTTCGGACAGGGGAGGTTATGAAAAACTGTTTTTT

V gene: TRBV11-2
D gene: TRBD1
clone size: NA
J gene: TRBJ2-2
CDR3 protein: CASSLWTGGTGELFF
CDR3 DNA: TGTGCCAGCAGCTTATGGACAGGCGGCACCGGGGAGCTGTTTTTT

V gene: TRBV3-1/TRBV3-2
D gene: NA
clone size: NA
J gene: TRBJ1-1
CDR3 protein: CASGQGRNTEAFF
CDR3 DNA: TGTGCCAGCGGGCAGGGGAGGAACACTGAAGCTTTCTTT

V gene: TRBV6-5
D gene: NA
clone size: NA
J gene: TRBJ1-2
CDR3 protein: CASTSGTSVAYTF
CDR3 DNA: TGTGCCAGCACCTCCGGGACATCTGTCGCCTACACCTTC

V gene: TRBV5-6
D gene: TRBD2
clone size: few
J gene: TRBJ2-1
CDR3 protein: CASSFPLAGGPDEQFF
CDR3 DNA: TGTGCCAGCAGCTTCCCACTAGCGGGGGGGCCGGATGAGCAGTTCTTC

V gene: TRBV29-1
D gene: TRBD1
clone size: NA
J gene: TRBJ2-5
CDR3 protein: CSVDRQGRETQYF
CDR3 DNA: TGCAGCGTTGATCGACAGGGGAGGGAGACCCAGTACTTC

V gene: TRBV3-1/TRBV3-2
D gene: TRBD2
clone size: NA
J gene: TRBJ2-1
CDR3 protein: CASSQDWLAGDNEQFF
CDR3 DNA: TGTGCCAGCAGCCAAGATTGGCTAGCGGGAGACAATGAGCAGTTCTTC

V gene: TRBV19
D gene: TRBD1
clone size: NA
J gene: TRBJ2-7
CDR3 protein: CASSIIGTGGIYEQYF
CDR3 DNA: TGTGCCAGTAGTATAATTGGGACAGGGGGCATCTACGAGCAGTACTTC

V gene: TRBV6-6
D gene: TRBD2
clone size: few
J gene: TRBJ2-2
CDR3 protein: CASIPLAGPNTGELFF
CDR3 DNA: TGTGCCAGCATTCCTCTAGCGGGACCGAACACCGGGGAGCTGTTTTTT

V gene: TRBV6-4
D gene: NA
clone size: NA
J gene: TRBJ2-3
CDR3 protein: CASSSDSIGTQYF
CDR3 DNA: TGTGCCAGCAGTTCCGACTCCATCGGGACGCAGTATTTT

V gene: TRBV7-2
D gene: TRBD2
clone size: NA
J gene: TRBJ2-4
CDR3 protein: CASSSKGLRLAGENIQYF
CDR3 DNA: TGTGCCAGCAGCTCGAAGGGGTTGAGACTAGCGGGGGAAAACATTCAGTACTTC

V gene: TRBV4-2
D gene: NA
clone size: NA
J gene: TRBJ1-3
CDR3 protein: CASSPGRGSGNTIYF
CDR3 DNA: TGTGCCAGCAGCCCGGGTCGGGGGTCTGGAAACACCATATATTTT

V gene: TRBV10-3
D gene: NA
clone size: NA
J gene: TRBJ1-2
CDR3 protein: CAISEPQGYRYGYTF
CDR3 DNA: TGTGCCATCAGTGAGCCGCAGGGTTATAGGTATGGCTACACCTTC

V gene: TRBV11-2
D gene: TRBD2
clone size: NA
J gene: TRBJ2-5
CDR3 protein: CASSPGLAGQETQYF
CDR3 DNA: TGTGCCAGCAGCCCGGGACTAGCGGGGCAAGAGACCCAGTACTTC

V gene: TRBV10-3
D gene: TRBD1
clone size: NA
J gene: TRBJ2-7
CDR3 protein: CAISEIRQGSVYEQYF
CDR3 DNA: TGTGCCATCAGTGAGATCCGACAGGGAAGTGTCTACGAGCAGTACTTC

V gene: TRBV10-3
D gene: NA
clone size: once
J gene: TRBJ1-1
CDR3 protein: CAIGVRQGDTEAFF
CDR3 DNA: TGTGCCATCGGGGTCAGGCAAGGGGACACTGAAGCTTTCTTT

V gene: TRBV4-2
D gene: NA
clone size: NA
J gene: TRBJ2-5
CDR3 protein: CASSQDRGRRDKETQYF
CDR3 DNA: TGTGCCAGCAGCCAAGATCGTGGACGCAGGGACAAGGAGACCCAGTACTTC

V gene: TRBV24-1
D gene: NA
clone size: NA
J gene: TRBJ2-1
CDR3 protein: CATSDWADPEQFF
CDR3 DNA: TGTGCCACCAGTGATTGGGCTGATCCTGAGCAGTTCTTC

V gene: TRBV7-2
D gene: NA
clone size: NA
J gene: TRBJ2-5
CDR3 protein: CASSLVGVGAQYF
CDR3 DNA: TGTGCCAGCAGCTTAGTGGGAGTTGGAGCCCAGTACTTC

V gene: TRBV19
D gene: NA
clone size: NA
J gene: TRBJ1-2
CDR3 protein: CASHRESYGYTF
CDR3 DNA: TGTGCCAGTCACCGAGAATCCTATGGCTACACCTTC